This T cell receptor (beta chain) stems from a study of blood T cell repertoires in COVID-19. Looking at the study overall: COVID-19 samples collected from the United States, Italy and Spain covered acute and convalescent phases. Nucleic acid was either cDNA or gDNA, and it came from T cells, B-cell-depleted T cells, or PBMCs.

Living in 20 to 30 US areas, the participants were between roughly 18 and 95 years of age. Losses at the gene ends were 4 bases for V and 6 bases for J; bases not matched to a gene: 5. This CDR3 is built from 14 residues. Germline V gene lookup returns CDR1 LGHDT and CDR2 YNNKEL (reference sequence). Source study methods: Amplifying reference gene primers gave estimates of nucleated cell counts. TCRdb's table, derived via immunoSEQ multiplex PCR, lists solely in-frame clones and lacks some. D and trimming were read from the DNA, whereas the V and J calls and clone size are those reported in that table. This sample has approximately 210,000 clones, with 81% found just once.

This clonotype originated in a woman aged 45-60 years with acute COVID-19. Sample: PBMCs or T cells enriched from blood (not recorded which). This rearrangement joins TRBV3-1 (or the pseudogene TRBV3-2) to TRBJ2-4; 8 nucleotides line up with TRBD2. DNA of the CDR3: TGTGCCAGCAGCCCCCGGGGGGGCATAAACATTCAGTACTTC. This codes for CASSPRGGINIQYF.